This record looks at one T cell receptor (beta chain) sequence and its context. Its specificity is unknown. The data belong to a study of beta chain features in type 1 diabetes. Whole-study results and caveats: In all four CD4+ subsets, TCRB CDR3 length was significantly, moderately reduced in type 1 diabetes. Whether HLA type affects TCRB rearrangement stayed undetermined in the present work.

The CDR3 totals 13 residues. Between the trimmed V and J ends, which lost 5 bases and 4 bases, there was a span of 8 bases. In germline, CDR1 is MNHEY, CDR2 SMNVEV (reference sequence). As every portion of the isolated RNA was reverse transcribed, the sequencing read expressed TCRB transcripts. TCRdb keeps only in-frame clones here, not all; method: immunoSEQ multiplex PCR. The sample lists about 740,000 clones; 13% were seen once. The clonotype originates from a man between 18 and 29 years old with type 1 diabetes. Specimen: naive CD4+ T cells from blood. The chain carries TRBV27 and TRBJ1-4; D unclear. The CDR3 spells CASSMFDNEKLFF. CDR3 bases: TGTGCCAGCAGTATGTTCGATAATGAAAAACTGTTTTTT.